This T cell receptor (beta chain) was sequenced during a study of T cells in women clearing cervical HPV infection. Overall study context: Case blood was drawn a median around 140 days after lesion detection.

Only in-frame clones appear in the TCRdb table, and some are missing; sequencing was by immunoSEQ multiplex PCR. The listing contains about 18,000 clones. Prevalent HPV16 infections were excluded; only incident single HPV16 infections included. Cervical HPV DNA detected by MY09/MY11 PCR, typed by dot-blot. With 7 bases removed from V and 1 base from J, the gap between germline ends came to 10 bases. The CDR3 runs to 14 residues. Germline lookup yields CDR1 LGHDT and CDR2 YNNKEL (reference sequence). Overall study findings and caveats: CIN3+ cases had significantly higher TCR richness than controls; evenness did not differ.

About this clone itself: Its specificity is not known. The CDR3 end is not reached by the read, which stops 3 residues before it; the germline J gene fills it in.

The specimen was blood buffy coat. This chain links TRBV3-1 (or the pseudogene TRBV3-2) with TRBJ1-4, with D perhaps TRBD1 (6 bases). This receptor was obtained from a woman between 18 and 70 years old with a cervical HPV16 infection that either progressed to CIN3+ or cleared (not recorded which). The DNA read from the CDR3 is TGTGCCAGCACTCAAGGGGGAACTAATGAAAAA. Amino acid sequence: CASTQGGTNEK. The full CDR3 protein reads CASTQGGTNEKLFF.